The rows below give T cell receptor beta chains drawn from one sample of a study of blood T cell repertoires in COVID-19. Some clones are missing from TCRdb's copy, which holds only in-frame ones; the method was immunoSEQ multiplex PCR. Here the sample spans 90,000 or so clones, approximately 88% being singletons. Source material: peripheral blood. The receptors were gathered from a man aged 55 to 69 with COVID-19, enrolled during active disease. CDR3s include the opening cysteine and the closing phenylalanine or tryptophan. A D gene is named only where the DNA matches it firmly. Clone size is stated in some rows and not others, as once, few, many or a class when expanded.

j_call v_call clone_size d_call cdr3_nt cdr3_aa
TRBJ1-4 TRBV5-4 NA NA TGTGCCAGCAGCTCCATGACAGCCCGCGCAACTAATGAAAAACTGTTTTTT CASSSMTARATNEKLFF
TRBJ2-3 TRBV7-9 NA NA TGTGCCAGCAGCTTAGAGCGGTCCACAGATACGCAGTATTTT CASSLERSTDTQYF
TRBJ2-5 TRBV7-9 NA NA TGTGCCAGCAGCAACCTGGACACAGACCAAGAGACCCAGTACTTC CASSNLDTDQETQYF
TRBJ2-3 TRBV30 NA NA TGTGCCTGGAGTGTAAAGGGGGGCACAGATACGCAGTATTTT CAWSVKGGTDTQYF
TRBJ2-1 TRBV28 NA NA TGTGCCAGCAGATACCGGGACATAGGTAATGAGCAGTTCTTC CASRYRDIGNEQFF
TRBJ2-1 TRBV7-9 NA TRBD2 TGTGCCAGCAGCTCCTACAGCGGGAGCTCCTACAATGAGCAGTTCTTC CASSSYSGSSYNEQFF
TRBJ2-7 TRBV19 NA NA TGTGCCAGTAGTATAGAGGACAACTACGAGCAGTACTTC CASSIEDNYEQYF
TRBJ2-7 TRBV7-3 NA TRBD2 TGTGCCAGCAGCCCACGAACCGGGACTAGCATCTACGAGCAGTACTTC CASSPRTGTSIYEQYF
TRBJ1-6 TRBV27 NA NA TGTGCCAGCAGTCAACCCAGCAGGGAAGTTAACTCACCCCTCCACTTT CASSQPSREVNSPLHF
TRBJ2-3 TRBV7-8 NA TRBD2 TGTGCCAGCAGCCCAGAGGGCCCCGAGGGAGCGGGGAATACGCAGTATTTT CASSPEGPEGAGNTQYF
TRBJ1-1 TRBV28 NA NA TGTGCCAGCAGTTTGCCCGGGGTGAGCACTGAAGCTTTCTTT CASSLPGVSTEAFF
TRBJ2-1 TRBV7-7 NA TRBD2 TGTGCTAGCAGCCCCGGGAGGGACAATGAGCAGTTCTTC CASSPGRDNEQFF
TRBJ2-3 TRBV5-1 NA NA TGCGCCAGCAGCCCTGATAAGAGAGCTTCAGATACGCAGTATTTT CASSPDKRASDTQYF
TRBJ1-4 TRBV24-1 NA NA TGTGCCACCAGTGATTCTTTTAAAGGGGCCGAAAAACTGTTTTTT CATSDSFKGAEKLFF
TRBJ2-2 TRBV7-6 NA TRBD1 TGTGCCAGCAGCTTAGCTCACAGGGGTATCACCGGGGAGCTGTTTTTT CASSLAHRGITGELFF
TRBJ1-6 TRBV6-5 NA TRBD1 TGTGCCAGCAGACCCTTTGTACAGGGGAATTCACCCCTCCACTTT CASRPFVQGNSPLHF
TRBJ1-1 TRBV30 NA NA TGTGCCTGGATCAGACACGGGGGGACTGAAGCTTTCTTT CAWIRHGGTEAFF
TRBJ2-1 TRBV2 NA TRBD1 TGTGCCAGCAGTGGGGGACAGGGGAGGGGCTCCTACAATGAGCAGTTCTTC CASSGGQGRGSYNEQFF
TRBJ1-2 TRBV4-1 NA NA TGCGCCAGCAGCCAAGAGGCCGGGGGTGGCTACACCTTC CASSQEAGGGYTF
TRBJ2-5 TRBV3-1/TRBV3-2 NA NA TGTGCCAGCAGCCAAGGGCTTCAAGAGACCCAGTACTTC CASSQGLQETQYF
TRBJ2-7 TRBV19 few TRBD1 TGTGCCAGTAGTCGACAGGGGGCCGTATACGAGCAGTACTTC CASSRQGAVYEQYF
TRBJ1-2 TRBV10-2 NA NA TGCGCCAGCAGTGAGGGGGGACCGCGGGGCAGTAGTGGCTACACCTTC CASSEGGPRGSSGYTF
TRBJ1-5 TRBV6-5 once NA TGTGCCAGCAGACGACAGCCTTATAGCAATCAGCCCCAGCATTTT CASRRQPYSNQPQHF
TRBJ1-2 TRBV5-6 NA TRBD1 TGTGCCAGCAGCTCCACGTTCAGGGGGAATGGCTACACCTTC CASSSTFRGNGYTF
TRBJ2-1 TRBV7-3 NA NA TGTGCCAGCAGCTTATCCGGGAGCACCTGGAGTGAGCAGTTCTTC CASSLSGSTWSEQFF
TRBJ2-7 TRBV4-1 few NA TGCGCCAGCAGCCAAGATCTGATGGGGAGGAGGGAGCAGTACTTC CASSQDLMGRREQYF
TRBJ2-1 TRBV24-1 NA TRBD2 TGTGCCACCAGTGACAATAGCGGGAGGGCTTCCTACAATGAGCAGTTCTTC CATSDNSGRASYNEQFF
TRBJ1-1 TRBV5-1 NA NA TGCGCCAGCAGCAGAGGACAGTGGGGCACTGAAGCTTTCTTT CASSRGQWGTEAFF
TRBJ2-1 TRBV9 once NA TGTGCCAGCAGCCCTCTCTTACAGGCTTACAATGAGCAGTTCTTC CASSPLLQAYNEQFF
TRBJ2-3 TRBV19 NA NA TGTGCCAGTAAAGCCTTGCTGCGGAACCCCACAGATACGCAGTATTTT CASKALLRNPTDTQYF
TRBJ2-2 TRBV30 once TRBD2 TGTGCCTGGGGTCTCTATGCGGGAGGTCCCGGGGAGCTGTTTTTT CAWGLYAGGPGELFF
TRBJ2-6 TRBV29-1 NA TRBD1 TGCAGCGTGGGACAGGGGACTGGGGCCAACGTCCTGACTTTC CSVGQGTGANVLTF
TRBJ2-3 TRBV29-1 NA TRBD2 TGCAGCGTCGCGTTAGCGGGAGTAAATTCAGATACGCAGTATTTT CSVALAGVNSDTQYF
TRBJ1-2 TRBV5-6 NA TRBD1 TGTGCCAGCAGCTTGTGGGGGTTGGGACAGGGCTATGGCTACACCTTC CASSLWGLGQGYGYTF
TRBJ2-1 TRBV14 NA NA TGTGCCAGCACCCCAGAAATAGCGGCGTACAATGAGCAGTTCTTC CASTPEIAAYNEQFF
TRBJ1-3 TRBV5-1 NA TRBD1 TGCGCCAGCAGCTTGGTCACAGGGGCGGGAAACACCATATATTTT CASSLVTGAGNTIYF
TRBJ1-4 TRBV9 NA TRBD1 TGTGCCAGCAGCGGATCCACAGGGGGCACGGAAAAACTGTTTTTT CASSGSTGGTEKLFF
TRBJ2-1 TRBV6-6 NA TRBD2 TGTGCCAGCAGTCCCCCCGGAGCGGGAGGGATGAATGAGCAGTTCTTC CASSPPGAGGMNEQFF
TRBJ1-3 TRBV6-6 NA NA TGTGCCAGCAGTTTTGTCGACAGCTCTGGAAACACCATATATTTT CASSFVDSSGNTIYF
TRBJ2-1 TRBV7-3 once TRBD1 TGTGCCAGCAGCCGGACAGGGGGCGCCGTCAATGAGCAGTTCTTC CASSRTGGAVNEQFF
TRBJ2-3 TRBV11-3 once NA TGTGCCAGCAGCCTTGGAGGGGCAGATACGCAGTATTTT CASSLGGADTQYF
TRBJ2-1 TRBV5-1 NA TRBD2 TGCGCCAGCAGCGATAAAGCGGGAGGGCTCGACAATGAGCAGTTCTTC CASSDKAGGLDNEQFF
TRBJ2-1 TRBV30 NA TRBD2 TGTGCCTGGAGTTCGACTAGCGGGAGGGATGAGCAGTTCTTC CAWSSTSGRDEQFF
TRBJ2-7 TRBV5-1 NA NA TGCGCCAGCAGCAACCCTACCTCCTACGAGCAGTACTTC CASSNPTSYEQYF
TRBJ1-6 TRBV19 NA TRBD1 TGTGCCAGCCGGACAGGACAAAGGTCACCCCTCCACTTT CASRTGQRSPLHF
TRBJ2-1 TRBV6-2/TRBV6-3 NA TRBD2 TGTGCCAGCAGTTACCGAGGACTAGCGGTCAATGAGCAGTTCTTC CASSYRGLAVNEQFF
TRBJ2-1 TRBV18 NA NA TGTGCCAGCTCGCCGGGCGGGTCCTACAATGAGCAGTTCTTC CASSPGGSYNEQFF
TRBJ2-1 TRBV25-1 NA TRBD1 TGTGCCAGCAGTGCGGCAGGGGGCCCCAATGAGCAGTTCTTC CASSAAGGPNEQFF
TRBJ2-6 TRBV2 NA TRBD1 TGTGCCAGCAGTTTGGGACAGGGGATAACAGGGGCCAACGTCCTGACTTTC CASSLGQGITGANVLTF
TRBJ1-1 TRBV27 NA NA TGTGCCAGCGGGGGATTGGACAGCTTGAACACTGAAGCTTTCTTT CASGGLDSLNTEAFF
TRBJ1-5 TRBV19 NA NA TGTGCCAGTAGTATCCAGGGTGGGGCGCAACAGCCCCAGCATTTT CASSIQGGAQQPQHF
TRBJ1-5 TRBV10-3 NA NA TGTGCCATCAGCGCGGACAGTACCAATCAGCCCCAGCATTTT CAISADSTNQPQHF
TRBJ1-1 TRBV6-1 NA NA TGTGCCAGCAGTGAAAGACAGGTGACTACTGAAGCTTTCTTT CASSERQVTTEAFF
TRBJ2-3 TRBV6-5 NA NA TGTGCCAGCAGTTCCCTGGGGGCGGGCCGGGAAGATACGCAGTATTTT CASSSLGAGREDTQYF